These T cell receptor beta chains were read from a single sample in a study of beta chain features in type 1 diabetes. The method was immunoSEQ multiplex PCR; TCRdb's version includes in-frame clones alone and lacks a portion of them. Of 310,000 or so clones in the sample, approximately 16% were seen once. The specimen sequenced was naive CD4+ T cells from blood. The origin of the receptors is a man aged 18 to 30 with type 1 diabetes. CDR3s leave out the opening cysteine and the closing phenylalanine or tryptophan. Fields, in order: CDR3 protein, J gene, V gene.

CDR3 protein: ASSLGHRGLAF; J gene: TRBJ1-1; V gene: TRBV5-1
CDR3 protein: AWSQLAPSTDTQY; J gene: TRBJ2-3; V gene: TRBV30
CDR3 protein: ASSPRGLEKLF; J gene: TRBJ1-4; V gene: TRBV18
CDR3 protein: ASSFNREMNYGYT; J gene: TRBJ1-2; V gene: TRBV5-4
CDR3 protein: ASIHDGKINEQF; J gene: TRBJ2-1; V gene: TRBV28
CDR3 protein: ASSPTIQRADYEQY; J gene: TRBJ2-7; V gene: TRBV7-2
CDR3 protein: ASSYVGGEQF; J gene: TRBJ2-1; V gene: TRBV6-5
CDR3 protein: ASSQDWTADQPQH; J gene: TRBJ1-5; V gene: TRBV4-1
CDR3 protein: ASSLVVAESYEQY; J gene: TRBJ2-7; V gene: TRBV5-1
CDR3 protein: ASSPGTGFNGEAF; J gene: TRBJ1-1; V gene: TRBV18
CDR3 protein: ASSEVGAAF; J gene: TRBJ1-1; V gene: TRBV6-1
CDR3 protein: ASSLVRGGGHGDTQY; J gene: TRBJ2-3; V gene: TRBV11-2
CDR3 protein: ASSQAEAGSSYNEQF; J gene: TRBJ2-1; V gene: TRBV4-2
CDR3 protein: ASSFSGLDSPLH; J gene: TRBJ1-6; V gene: TRBV11-2
CDR3 protein: ASSFGLKDEQY; J gene: TRBJ2-7; V gene: TRBV5-6
CDR3 protein: ASSLAGGGQGPQH; J gene: TRBJ1-5; V gene: TRBV7-6
CDR3 protein: ASSLVSNTGELF; J gene: TRBJ2-2; V gene: TRBV5-4
CDR3 protein: ASSFHTSSYNEQF; J gene: TRBJ2-1; V gene: TRBV7-2
CDR3 protein: SAPPSAEAF; J gene: TRBJ1-1; V gene: TRBV20-1
CDR3 protein: ASRPARVPQETQY; J gene: TRBJ2-5; V gene: TRBV7-8
CDR3 protein: AWSGYSSNQPQH; J gene: TRBJ1-5; V gene: TRBV30
CDR3 protein: ASSLAGTGGSNQPQH; J gene: TRBJ1-5; V gene: TRBV7-9
CDR3 protein: ASSWGLAKNIQY; J gene: TRBJ2-4; V gene: TRBV19
CDR3 protein: ASSLISGLDREAF; J gene: TRBJ1-1; V gene: TRBV7-9
CDR3 protein: ATAPMDWTGSGGNEKLF; J gene: TRBJ1-4; V gene: TRBV7-9
CDR3 protein: ASSYISGGPNEQY; J gene: TRBJ2-7; V gene: TRBV7-2
CDR3 protein: ASSRDRSNQPQH; J gene: TRBJ1-5; V gene: TRBV19
CDR3 protein: ASSLPHDRGVY; J gene: TRBJ2-7; V gene: TRBV28
CDR3 protein: ASSLPQH; J gene: TRBJ1-5; V gene: TRBV6-6
CDR3 protein: ASSLVMQQETQY; J gene: TRBJ2-5; V gene: TRBV5-1
CDR3 protein: ASRGQGVEAEAF; J gene: TRBJ1-1; V gene: TRBV2
CDR3 protein: AWTMGQGVGELF; J gene: TRBJ2-2; V gene: TRBV30
CDR3 protein: ASSLVGGGPPGEQY; J gene: TRBJ2-7; V gene: TRBV5-4
CDR3 protein: ASSLGGATSYEQY; J gene: TRBJ2-7; V gene: TRBV11-2
CDR3 protein: ASSLGVVGDSNEQF; J gene: TRBJ2-1; V gene: TRBV5-1
CDR3 protein: SVETGASTEAF; J gene: TRBJ1-1; V gene: TRBV29-1